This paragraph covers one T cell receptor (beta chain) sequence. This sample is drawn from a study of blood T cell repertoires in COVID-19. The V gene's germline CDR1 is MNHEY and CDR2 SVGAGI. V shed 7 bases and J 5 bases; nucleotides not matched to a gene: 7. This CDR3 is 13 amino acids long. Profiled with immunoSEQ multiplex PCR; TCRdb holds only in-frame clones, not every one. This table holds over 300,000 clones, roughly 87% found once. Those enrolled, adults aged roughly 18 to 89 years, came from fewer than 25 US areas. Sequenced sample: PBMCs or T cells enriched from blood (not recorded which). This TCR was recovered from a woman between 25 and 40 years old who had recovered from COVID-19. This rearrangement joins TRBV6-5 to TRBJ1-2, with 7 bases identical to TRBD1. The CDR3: CASTTGTDYGYTF. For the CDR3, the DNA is TGTGCCAGCACAACCGGGACAGATTATGGCTACACCTTC.